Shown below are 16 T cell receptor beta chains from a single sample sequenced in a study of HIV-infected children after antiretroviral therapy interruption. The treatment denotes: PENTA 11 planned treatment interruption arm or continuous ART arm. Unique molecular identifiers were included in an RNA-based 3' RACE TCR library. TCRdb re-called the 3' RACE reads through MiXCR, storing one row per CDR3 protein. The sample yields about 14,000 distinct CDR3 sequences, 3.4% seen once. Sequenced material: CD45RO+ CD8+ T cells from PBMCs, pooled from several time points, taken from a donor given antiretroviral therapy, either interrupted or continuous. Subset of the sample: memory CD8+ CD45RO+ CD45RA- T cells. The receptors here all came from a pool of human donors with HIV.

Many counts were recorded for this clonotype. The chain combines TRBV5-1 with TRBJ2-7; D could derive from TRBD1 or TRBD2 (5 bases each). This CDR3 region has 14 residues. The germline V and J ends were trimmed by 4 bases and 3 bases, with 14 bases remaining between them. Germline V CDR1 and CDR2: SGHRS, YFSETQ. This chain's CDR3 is CASSRGSGLYEQYF. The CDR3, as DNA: TGCGCCAGCAGCCGTGGATCGGGGCTCTACGAGCAGTACTTC. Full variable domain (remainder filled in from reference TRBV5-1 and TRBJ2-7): KAGVTQTPRYLIKTRGQQVTLSCSPISGHRSVSWYQQTPGQGLQFLFEYFSETQRNKGNFPGRFSGRQFSNSRSEMNVSTLELGDSALYLCASSRGSGLYEQYFGPGTRLTVT.

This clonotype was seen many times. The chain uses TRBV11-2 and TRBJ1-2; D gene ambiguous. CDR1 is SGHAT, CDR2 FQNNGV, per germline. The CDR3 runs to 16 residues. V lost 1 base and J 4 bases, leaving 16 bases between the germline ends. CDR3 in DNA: TGTGCCAGCAGCTTAGGATCGGCGCAGGCTGCCTATGGCTACACCTTC. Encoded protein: CASSLGSAQAAYGYTF.

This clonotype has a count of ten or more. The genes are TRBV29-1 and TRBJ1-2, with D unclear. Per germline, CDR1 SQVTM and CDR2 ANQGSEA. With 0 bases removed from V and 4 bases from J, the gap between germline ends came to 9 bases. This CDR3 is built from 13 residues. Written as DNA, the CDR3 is TGCAGCGTTGAAGAACGGGGTTCCTATGGCTACACCTTC. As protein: CSVEERGSYGYTF.

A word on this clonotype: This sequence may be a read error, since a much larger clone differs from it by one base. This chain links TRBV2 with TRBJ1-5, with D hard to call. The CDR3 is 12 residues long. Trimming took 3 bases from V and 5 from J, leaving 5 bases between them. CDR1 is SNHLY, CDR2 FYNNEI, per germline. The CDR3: CASSDFHQPQHF. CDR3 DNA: TGTGCCAGCAGTGATTTCCATCAGCCCCAGCATTTT.

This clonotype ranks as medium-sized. The CDR3 sequence is CSATKGTSGTYEQYF. DNA of the CDR3: TGCAGTGCTACCAAAGGGACTAGCGGAACCTACGAGCAGTACTTC. V usage is TRBV20-1 and J usage is TRBJ2-7, with TRBD2 matching over 11 bases. In germline, CDR1 is DFQATT, CDR2 SNEGSKA (reference sequence). V dropped 4 bases and J dropped 2; count of bases not matched to a gene: 7. This CDR3 has 15 amino acids.

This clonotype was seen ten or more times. The CDR3 here is CASSSLVHGEAGNTEAFF. In DNA form, the CDR3 reads TGTGCCAGCAGTTCCTTAGTCCATGGGGAAGCTGGGAACACTGAAGCTTTCTTT. The rearrangement uses TRBV27 and TRBJ1-1; no firm D call. V was cut by 4 bases and J by 1 base, with 22 bases left in between. CDR3 length: 18 residues. Germline CDR1 is MNHEY and CDR2 is SMNVEV (reference sequence).

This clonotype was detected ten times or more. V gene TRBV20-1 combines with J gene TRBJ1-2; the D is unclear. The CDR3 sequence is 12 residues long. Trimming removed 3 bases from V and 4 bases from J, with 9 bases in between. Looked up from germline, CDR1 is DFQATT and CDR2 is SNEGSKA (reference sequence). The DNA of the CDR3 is TGCAGTGCTAGGCCAGGAATCTATGGCTACACCTTC. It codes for CSARPGIYGYTF.

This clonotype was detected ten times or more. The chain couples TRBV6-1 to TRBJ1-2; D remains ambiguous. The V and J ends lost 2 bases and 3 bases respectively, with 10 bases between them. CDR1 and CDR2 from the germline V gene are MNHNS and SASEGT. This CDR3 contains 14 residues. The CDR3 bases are TGTGCCAGCAGTGAACTCGAGACTTACTATGGCTACACCTTC. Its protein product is CASSELETYYGYTF.

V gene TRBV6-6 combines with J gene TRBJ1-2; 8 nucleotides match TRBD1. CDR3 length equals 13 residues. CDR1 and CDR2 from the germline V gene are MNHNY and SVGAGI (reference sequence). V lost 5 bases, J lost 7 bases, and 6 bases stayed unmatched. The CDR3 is CASSVTGGLGYTF. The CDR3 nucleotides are TGTGCCAGCAGTGTTACAGGGGGACTTGGCTACACCTTC.

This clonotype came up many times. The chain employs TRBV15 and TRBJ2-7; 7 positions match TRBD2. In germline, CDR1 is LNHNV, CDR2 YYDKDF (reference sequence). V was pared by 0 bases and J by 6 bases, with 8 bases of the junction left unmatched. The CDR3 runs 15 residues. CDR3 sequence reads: CATSREGGISSEQYF. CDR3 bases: TGTGCCACCAGCAGAGAGGGGGGGATCTCATCCGAGCAGTACTTC.

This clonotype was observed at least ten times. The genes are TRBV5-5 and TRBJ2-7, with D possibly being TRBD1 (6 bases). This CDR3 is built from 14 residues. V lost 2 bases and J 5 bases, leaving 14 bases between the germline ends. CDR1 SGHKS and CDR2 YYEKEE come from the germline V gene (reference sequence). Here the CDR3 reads CASSLWGPPDEQYF. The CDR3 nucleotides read TGTGCCAGCAGCTTATGGGGGCCCCCGGACGAGCAGTACTTC.

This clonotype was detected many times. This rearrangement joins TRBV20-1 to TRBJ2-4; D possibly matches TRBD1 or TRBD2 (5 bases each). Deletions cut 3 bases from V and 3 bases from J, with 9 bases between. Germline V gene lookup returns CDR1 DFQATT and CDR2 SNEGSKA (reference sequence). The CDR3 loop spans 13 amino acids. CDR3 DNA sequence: TGCAGTGCTAGCGGGGACGACAAAAACATTCAGTACTTC. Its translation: CSASGDDKNIQYF.

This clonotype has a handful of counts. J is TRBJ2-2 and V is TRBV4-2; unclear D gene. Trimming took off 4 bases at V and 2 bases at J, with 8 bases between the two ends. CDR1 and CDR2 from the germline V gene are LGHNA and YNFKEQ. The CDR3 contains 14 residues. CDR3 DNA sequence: TGTGCCAGCAGCCCAAGAAGTAACACCGGGGAGCTGTTTTTT. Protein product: CASSPRSNTGELFF.

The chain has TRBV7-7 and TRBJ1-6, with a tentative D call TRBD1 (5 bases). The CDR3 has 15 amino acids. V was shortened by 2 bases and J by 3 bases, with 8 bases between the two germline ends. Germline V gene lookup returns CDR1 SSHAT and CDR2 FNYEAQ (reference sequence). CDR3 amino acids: CASSLQGNYNSPLHF. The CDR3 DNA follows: TGTGCCAGCAGCTTACAGGGAAACTATAATTCACCCCTCCACTTT. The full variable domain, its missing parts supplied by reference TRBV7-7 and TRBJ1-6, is GAGVSQSPRYKVTKRGQDVTLRCDPISSHATLYWYQQALGQGPEFLTYFNYEAQPDKSGLPSDRFSAERPEGSISTLTIQRTEQRDSAMYRCASSLQGNYNSPLHFGNGTRLTVT.

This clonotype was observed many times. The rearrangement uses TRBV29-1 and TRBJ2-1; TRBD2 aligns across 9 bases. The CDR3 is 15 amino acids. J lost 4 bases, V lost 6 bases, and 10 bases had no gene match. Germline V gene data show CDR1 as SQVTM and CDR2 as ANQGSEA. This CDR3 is CSVAVGGGDYNEQFF. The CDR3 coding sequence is TGCAGCGTGGCCGTGGGCGGGGGGGATTACAATGAGCAGTTCTTC.

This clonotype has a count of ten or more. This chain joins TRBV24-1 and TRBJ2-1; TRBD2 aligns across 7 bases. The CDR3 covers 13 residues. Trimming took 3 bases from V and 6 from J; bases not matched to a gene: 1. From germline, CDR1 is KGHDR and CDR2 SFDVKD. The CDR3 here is CATSDGLGNEQFF. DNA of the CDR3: TGTGCCACCAGTGATGGACTAGGCAATGAGCAGTTCTTC.